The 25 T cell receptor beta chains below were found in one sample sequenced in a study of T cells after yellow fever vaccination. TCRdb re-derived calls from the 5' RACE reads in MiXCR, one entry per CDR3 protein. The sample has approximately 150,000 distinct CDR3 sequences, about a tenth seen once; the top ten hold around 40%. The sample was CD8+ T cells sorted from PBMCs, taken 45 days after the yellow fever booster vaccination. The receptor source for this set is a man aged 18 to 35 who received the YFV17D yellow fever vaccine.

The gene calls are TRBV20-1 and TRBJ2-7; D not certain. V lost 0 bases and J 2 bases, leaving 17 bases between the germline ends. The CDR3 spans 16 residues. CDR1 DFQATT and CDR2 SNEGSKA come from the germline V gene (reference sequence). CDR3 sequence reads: CSARDLATDNAYEQYF. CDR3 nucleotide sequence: TGCAGTGCTAGAGATCTGGCAACGGATAATGCCTACGAGCAGTACTTC.

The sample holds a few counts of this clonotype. The CDR3 region has the DNA TGTGCCAGCAGCTTAGCCCGCAACAGGGGTTGGCCTGAAGCTTTCTTT. Protein sequence: CASSLARNRGWPEAFF. The V gene is TRBV11-2, the J gene TRBJ1-1, with 7 bases lining up with TRBD1. From germline, CDR1 is SGHAT and CDR2 FQNNGV. The CDR3 loop spans 16 amino acids. With 1 base clipped from V and 6 bases from J, the junction kept 11 bases outside the gene matches. The entire variable domain, with the rest obtained from reference TRBV11-2 and TRBJ1-1, is as follows: EAGVAQSPRYKIIEKRQSVAFWCNPISGHATLYWYQQILGQGPKLLIQFQNNGVVDDSQLPKDRFSAERLKGVDSTLKIQPAKLEDSAVYLCASSLARNRGWPEAFFGQGTRLTVV.

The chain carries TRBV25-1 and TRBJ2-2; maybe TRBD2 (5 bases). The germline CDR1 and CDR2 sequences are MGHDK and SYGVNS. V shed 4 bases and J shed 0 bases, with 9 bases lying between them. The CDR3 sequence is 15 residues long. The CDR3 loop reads CASSVTGSNTGELFF. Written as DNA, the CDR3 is TGTGCCAGCAGTGTTACGGGATCGAACACCGGGGAGCTGTTTTTT.

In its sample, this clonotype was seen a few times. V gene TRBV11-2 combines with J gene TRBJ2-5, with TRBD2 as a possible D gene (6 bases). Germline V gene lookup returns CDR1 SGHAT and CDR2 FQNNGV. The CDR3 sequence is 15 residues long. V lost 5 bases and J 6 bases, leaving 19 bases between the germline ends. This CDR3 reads CASSPPDYPQKTQYF. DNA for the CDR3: TGTGCCAGCAGCCCGCCGGACTACCCTCAAAAGACCCAGTACTTC.

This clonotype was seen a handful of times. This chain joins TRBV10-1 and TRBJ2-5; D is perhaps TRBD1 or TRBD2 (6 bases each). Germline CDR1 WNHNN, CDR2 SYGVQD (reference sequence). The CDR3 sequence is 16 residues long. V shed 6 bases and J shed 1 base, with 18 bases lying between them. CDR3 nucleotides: TGCGCCAGCAGCCCCGTGGAGGGGGGCTTCCAAGAGACCCAGTACTTC. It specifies CASSPVEGGFQETQYF.

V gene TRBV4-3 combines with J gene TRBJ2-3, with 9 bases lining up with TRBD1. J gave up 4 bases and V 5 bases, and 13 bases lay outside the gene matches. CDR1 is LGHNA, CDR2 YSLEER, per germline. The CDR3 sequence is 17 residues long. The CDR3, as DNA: TGCGCCAGCAGCGGGACAGGGATAGGTCCTCTCTCAGATACGCAGTATTTT. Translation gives CASSGTGIGPLSDTQYF.

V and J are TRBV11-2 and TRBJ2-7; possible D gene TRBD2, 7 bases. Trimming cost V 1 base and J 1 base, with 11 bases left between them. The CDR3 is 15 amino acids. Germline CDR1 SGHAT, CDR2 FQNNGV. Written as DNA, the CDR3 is TGTGCCAGCAGCTTAGGCGGGGGCCTTTCCTACGAGCAGTACGTC. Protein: CASSLGGGLSYEQYV.

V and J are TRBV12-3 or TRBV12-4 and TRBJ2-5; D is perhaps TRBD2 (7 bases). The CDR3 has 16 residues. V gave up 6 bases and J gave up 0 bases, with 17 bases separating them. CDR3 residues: CASREGGGFHQETQYF. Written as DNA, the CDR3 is TGTGCCAGCAGAGAGGGGGGGGGGTTCCACCAAGAGACCCAGTACTTC.

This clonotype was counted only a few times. The CDR3 loop is CASSQDTGANVLTF. CDR3 in DNA: TGCGCCAGCAGCCAAGATACAGGGGCCAACGTCCTGACTTTC. This chain uses TRBV4-3 with TRBJ2-6; D remains ambiguous. The germline CDR1 and CDR2 sequences are LGHNA and YSLEER. The CDR3 totals 14 residues. Between the trimmed V and J ends, which lost 0 bases and 4 bases, there was a span of 4 bases.

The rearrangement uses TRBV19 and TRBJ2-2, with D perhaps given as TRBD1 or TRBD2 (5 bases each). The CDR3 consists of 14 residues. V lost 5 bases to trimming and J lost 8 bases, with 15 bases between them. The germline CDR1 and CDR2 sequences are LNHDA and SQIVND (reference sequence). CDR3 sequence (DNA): TGTGCCAGTAGTTTCGGGACCCCCGGGGGGGAGCTGTTTTTT. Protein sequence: CASSFGTPGGELFF.

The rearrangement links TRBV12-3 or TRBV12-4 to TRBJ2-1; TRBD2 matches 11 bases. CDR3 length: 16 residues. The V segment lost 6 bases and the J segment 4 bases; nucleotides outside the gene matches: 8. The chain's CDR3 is CASRIAGGLLYNEQFF. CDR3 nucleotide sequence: TGTGCCAGCAGGATAGCGGGGGGGCTACTGTACAATGAGCAGTTCTTC.

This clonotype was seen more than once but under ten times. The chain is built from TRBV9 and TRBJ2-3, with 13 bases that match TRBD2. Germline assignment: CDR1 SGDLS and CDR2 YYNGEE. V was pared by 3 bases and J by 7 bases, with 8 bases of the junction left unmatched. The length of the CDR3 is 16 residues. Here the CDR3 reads CASSAGLAGSTNTQYF. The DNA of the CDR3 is TGTGCCAGCAGCGCGGGACTAGCGGGGAGCACGAATACGCAGTATTTT.

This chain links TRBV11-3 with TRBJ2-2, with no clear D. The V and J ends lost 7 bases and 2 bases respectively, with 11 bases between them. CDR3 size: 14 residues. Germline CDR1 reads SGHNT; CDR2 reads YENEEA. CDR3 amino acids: CASTAAANTGELFF. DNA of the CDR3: TGTGCCAGCACCGCGGCAGCCAACACCGGGGAGCTGTTTTTT.

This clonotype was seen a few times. The CDR3 reads CASSQGMNEQFF. The CDR3 coding sequence is TGTGCCAGCAGCCAGGGGATGAATGAGCAGTTCTTC. V gene TRBV7-6 combines with J gene TRBJ2-1; weak D call: TRBD1 (6 bases). CDR1 SGHVS and CDR2 FNYEAQ come from the germline V gene. Between the trimmed V and J ends, which lost 5 bases and 7 bases, there was a span of 9 bases. This CDR3 has 12 residues.

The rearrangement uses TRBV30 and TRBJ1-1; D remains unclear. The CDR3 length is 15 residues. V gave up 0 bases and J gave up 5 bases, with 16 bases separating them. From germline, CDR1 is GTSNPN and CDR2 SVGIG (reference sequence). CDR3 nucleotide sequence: TGTGCCTGGAGTGTATACAGAGGGTCCGGAACTGAAGCTTTCTTT. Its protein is CAWSVYRGSGTEAFF.

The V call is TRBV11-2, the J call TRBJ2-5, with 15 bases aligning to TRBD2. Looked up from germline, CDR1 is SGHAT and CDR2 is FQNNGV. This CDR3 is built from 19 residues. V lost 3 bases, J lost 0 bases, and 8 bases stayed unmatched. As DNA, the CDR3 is TGTGCCAGCAGCTTCGGAGGGACTAGCGGGGGGCCATACCAAGAGACCCAGTACTTC. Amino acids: CASSFGGTSGGPYQETQYF.

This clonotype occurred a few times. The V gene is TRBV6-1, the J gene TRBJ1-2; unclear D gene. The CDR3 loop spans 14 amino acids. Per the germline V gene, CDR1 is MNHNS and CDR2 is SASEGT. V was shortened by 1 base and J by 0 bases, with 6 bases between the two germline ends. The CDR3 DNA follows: TGTGCCAGCAGTGAAGGAGTAGCTAACTATGGCTACACCTTC. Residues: CASSEGVANYGYTF.

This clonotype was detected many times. CDR3: CASSVGTGFSYEQYF. The CDR3 nucleotides are TGTGCCAGCAGCGTAGGGACAGGTTTTTCCTACGAGCAGTACTTC. The chain has TRBV9 and TRBJ2-7; 7 bases agree with TRBD1. Per germline, CDR1 SGDLS and CDR2 YYNGEE. The CDR3 sequence is 15 residues long. Unmatched junction bases numbered 4, after V lost 0 bases and J lost 1 base.

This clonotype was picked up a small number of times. The CDR3 region is CASSRSAYSTDTQYF. The CDR3 nucleotides are TGTGCCAGCAGCCGGTCAGCTTATAGCACAGATACGCAGTATTTT. The rearrangement joins TRBV27 to TRBJ2-3, with D unresolved. The ends were cut back, 6 bases at V and 0 bases at J, with 13 bases in the middle. Germline V gene lookup returns CDR1 MNHEY and CDR2 SMNVEV (reference sequence). The CDR3 spans 15 residues.

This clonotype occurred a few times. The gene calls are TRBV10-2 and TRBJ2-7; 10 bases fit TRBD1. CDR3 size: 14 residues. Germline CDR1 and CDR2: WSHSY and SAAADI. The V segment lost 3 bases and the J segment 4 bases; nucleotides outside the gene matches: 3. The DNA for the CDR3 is TGCGCCAGCAGTGAAGGGACAGGGGTGTACGAGCAGTACGTC. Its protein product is CASSEGTGVYEQYV.

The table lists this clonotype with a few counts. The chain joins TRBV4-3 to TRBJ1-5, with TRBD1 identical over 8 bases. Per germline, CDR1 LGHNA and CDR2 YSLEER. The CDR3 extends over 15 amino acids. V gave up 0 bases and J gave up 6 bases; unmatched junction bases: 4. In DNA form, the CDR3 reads TGCGCCAGCAGCCAAGAGAGACAGGGGATTCAGCCCCAGCATTTT. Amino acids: CASSQERQGIQPQHF.

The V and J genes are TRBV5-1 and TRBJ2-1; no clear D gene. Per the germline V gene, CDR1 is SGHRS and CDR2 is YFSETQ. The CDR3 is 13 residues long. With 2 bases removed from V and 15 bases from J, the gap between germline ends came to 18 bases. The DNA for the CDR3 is TGCGCCAGCAGCTTCGGTCAGGTTGGTCTCTGGTTCTTC. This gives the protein CASSFGQVGLWFF.

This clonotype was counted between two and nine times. CDR3 loop: CASSLVMGLSETQYF. CDR3 DNA: TGTGCCAGCAGCTTGGTCATGGGGTTGTCAGAGACCCAGTACTTC. The rearrangement links TRBV7-8 to TRBJ2-5; D gene uncertain. CDR3 length: 15 residues. CDR1 and CDR2 (germline): SGHVS, FQNEAQ. Trimming left V 3 bases short and J 4 bases short, with 15 bases between.

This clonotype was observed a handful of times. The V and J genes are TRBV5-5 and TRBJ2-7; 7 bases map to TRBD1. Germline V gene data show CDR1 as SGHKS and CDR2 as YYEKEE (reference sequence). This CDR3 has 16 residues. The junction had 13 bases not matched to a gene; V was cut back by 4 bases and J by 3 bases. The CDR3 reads CASSTHRGGPYYEQYV. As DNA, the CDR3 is TGTGCCAGCAGCACCCACAGGGGTGGCCCCTACTACGAGCAGTACGTC.

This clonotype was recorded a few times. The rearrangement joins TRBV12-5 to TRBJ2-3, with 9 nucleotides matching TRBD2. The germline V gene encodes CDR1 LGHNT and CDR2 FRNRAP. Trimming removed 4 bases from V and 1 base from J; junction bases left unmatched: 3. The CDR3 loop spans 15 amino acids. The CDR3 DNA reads TGTGCTAGTGGTTCCACTAGCGGGCGCACAGATACGCAGTATTTT. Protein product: CASGSTSGRTDTQYF. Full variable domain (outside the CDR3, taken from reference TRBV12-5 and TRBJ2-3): DARVTQTPRHKVTEMGQEVTMRCQPILGHNTVFWYRQTMMQGLELLAYFRNRAPLDDSGMPKDRFSAEMPDATLATLKIQPSEPRDSAVYFCASGSTSGRTDTQYFGPGTRLTVL.